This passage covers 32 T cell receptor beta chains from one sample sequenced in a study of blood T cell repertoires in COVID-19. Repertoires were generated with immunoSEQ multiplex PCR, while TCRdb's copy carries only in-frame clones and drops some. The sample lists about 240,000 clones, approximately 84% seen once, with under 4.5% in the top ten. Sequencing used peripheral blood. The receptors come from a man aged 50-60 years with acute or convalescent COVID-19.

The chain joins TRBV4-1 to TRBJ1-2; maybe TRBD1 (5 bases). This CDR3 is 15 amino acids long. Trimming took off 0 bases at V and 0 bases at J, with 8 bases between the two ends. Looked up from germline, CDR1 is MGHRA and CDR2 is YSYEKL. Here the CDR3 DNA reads TGCGCCAGCAGCCAAGATCCAGGGTCTAACTATGGCTACACCTTC. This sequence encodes CASSQDPGSNYGYTF.

The CDR3 region has the DNA TGTGCCAGCAGTGGGTCGGCAGGGGGCGTCAGTCAGCCCCAGCATTTT. Protein product: CASSGSAGGVSQPQHF. The V gene is TRBV27, the J gene TRBJ1-5; 8 bases agree with TRBD1. The CDR3 contains 16 residues. With 5 bases clipped from V and 6 bases from J, the junction kept 12 bases outside the gene matches. Per the germline V gene, CDR1 is MNHEY and CDR2 is SMNVEV (reference sequence).

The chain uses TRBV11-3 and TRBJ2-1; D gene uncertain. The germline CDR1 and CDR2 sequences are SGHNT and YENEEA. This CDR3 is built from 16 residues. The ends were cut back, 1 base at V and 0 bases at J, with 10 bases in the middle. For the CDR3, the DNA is TGTGCCAGCAGCTTAGTTAGGCGGAGCTCCTACAATGAGCAGTTCTTC. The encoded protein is CASSLVRRSSYNEQFF.

CDR3 sequence reads: CASSSLFEAFF. The CDR3, as DNA: TGTGCCAGCAGTTCTTTGTTTGAAGCTTTCTTT. This chain connects TRBV12-3 or TRBV12-4 to TRBJ1-1; D is undetermined. The CDR3 loop spans 11 amino acids. V was clipped by 4 bases and J by 7 bases, with 7 bases between them.

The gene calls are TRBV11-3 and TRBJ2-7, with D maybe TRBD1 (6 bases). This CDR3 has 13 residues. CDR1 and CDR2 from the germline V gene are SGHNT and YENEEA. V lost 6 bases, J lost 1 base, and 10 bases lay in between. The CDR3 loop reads CASSSQGSYEQYF. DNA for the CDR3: TGTGCCAGCAGTTCACAGGGATCCTACGAGCAGTACTTC.

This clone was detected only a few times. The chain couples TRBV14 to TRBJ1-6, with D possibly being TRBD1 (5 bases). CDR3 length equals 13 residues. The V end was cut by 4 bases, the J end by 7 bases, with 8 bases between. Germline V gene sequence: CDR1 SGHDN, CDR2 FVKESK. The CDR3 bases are TGTGCCAGCAGCCGGGGCGGCAATTCACCCCTCCACTTT. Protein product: CASSRGGNSPLHF.

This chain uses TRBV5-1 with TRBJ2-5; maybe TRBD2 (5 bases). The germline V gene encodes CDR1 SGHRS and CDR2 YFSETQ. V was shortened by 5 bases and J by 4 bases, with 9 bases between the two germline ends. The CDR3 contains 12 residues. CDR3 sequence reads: CASSRDLETQYF. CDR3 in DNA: TGCGCCAGCAGTCGGGATCTAGAGACCCAGTACTTC. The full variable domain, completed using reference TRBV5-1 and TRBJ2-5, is KAGVTQTPRYLIKTRGQQVTLSCSPISGHRSVSWYQQTPGQGLQFLFEYFSETQRNKGNFPGRFSGRQFSNSRSEMNVSTLELGDSALYLCASSRDLETQYFGPGTRLLVL.

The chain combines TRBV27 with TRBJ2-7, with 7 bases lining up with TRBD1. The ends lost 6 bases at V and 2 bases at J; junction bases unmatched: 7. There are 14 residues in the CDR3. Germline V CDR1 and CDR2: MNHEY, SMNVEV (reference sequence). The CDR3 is CASRYTGTAYEQYF. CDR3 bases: TGTGCCAGCAGGTACACCGGGACAGCCTACGAGCAGTACTTC.

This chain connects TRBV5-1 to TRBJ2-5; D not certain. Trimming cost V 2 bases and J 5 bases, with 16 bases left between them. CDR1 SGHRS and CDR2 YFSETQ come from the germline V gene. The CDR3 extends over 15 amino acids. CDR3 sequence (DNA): TGCGCCAGCAGCTTTGTTTTGACACCCCGGGAGACCCAGTACTTC. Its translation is CASSFVLTPRETQYF.

The CDR3 DNA reads TGTGCCAGCAGCCAAGATCGGGGGGATGAGAAAAACATTCAGTACTTC. Protein: CASSQDRGDEKNIQYF. The chain couples TRBV4-2 to TRBJ2-4, with 7 positions matching TRBD2. This CDR3 has 16 residues. V lost 0 bases, J lost 4 bases, and 6 bases stayed unmatched. Germline assignment: CDR1 LGHNA and CDR2 YNFKEQ.

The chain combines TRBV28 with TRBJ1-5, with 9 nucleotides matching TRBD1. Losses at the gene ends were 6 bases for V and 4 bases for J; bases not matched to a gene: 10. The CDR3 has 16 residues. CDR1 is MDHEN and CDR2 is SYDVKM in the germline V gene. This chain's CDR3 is CASSSSDGTGNQPQHF. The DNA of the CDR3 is TGTGCCAGCAGCTCTTCGGATGGGACAGGGAATCAGCCCCAGCATTTT.

The DNA of the CDR3 is TGTGCCACCAGTGATGAGGGGGCTGGAGATACGCAGTATTTT. It yields the protein CATSDEGAGDTQYF. The V call is TRBV24-1, the J call TRBJ2-3; TRBD1 aligns across 7 bases. The V and J ends lost 3 bases and 5 bases, in that order; junction bases with no gene match: 4. The V gene's germline CDR1 is KGHDR and CDR2 SFDVKD. The CDR3 contains 14 residues.

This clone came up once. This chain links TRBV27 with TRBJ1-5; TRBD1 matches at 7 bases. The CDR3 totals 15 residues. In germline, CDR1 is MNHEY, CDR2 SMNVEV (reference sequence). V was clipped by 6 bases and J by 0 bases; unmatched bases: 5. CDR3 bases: TGTGCCAGCAGGGAGGGGGCGCTTAGCAATCAGCCCCAGCATTTT. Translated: CASREGALSNQPQHF.

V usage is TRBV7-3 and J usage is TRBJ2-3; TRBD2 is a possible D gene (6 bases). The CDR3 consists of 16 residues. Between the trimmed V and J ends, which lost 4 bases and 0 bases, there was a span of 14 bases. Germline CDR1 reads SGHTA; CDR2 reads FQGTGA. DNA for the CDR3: TGTGCCAGCAGCTCCGGGGCGGGGCACAGCACAGATACGCAGTATTTT. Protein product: CASSSGAGHSTDTQYF.

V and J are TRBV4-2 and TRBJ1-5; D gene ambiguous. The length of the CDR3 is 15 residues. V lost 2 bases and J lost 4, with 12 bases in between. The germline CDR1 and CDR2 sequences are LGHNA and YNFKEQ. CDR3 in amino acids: CASSQNLKPNQPQHF. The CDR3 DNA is TGTGCCAGCAGCCAAAATCTCAAGCCTAATCAGCCCCAGCATTTT.

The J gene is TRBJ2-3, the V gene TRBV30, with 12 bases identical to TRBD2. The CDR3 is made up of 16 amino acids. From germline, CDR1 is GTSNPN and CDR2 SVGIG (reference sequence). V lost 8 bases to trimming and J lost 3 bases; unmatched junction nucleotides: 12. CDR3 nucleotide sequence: TGTGCCCAAAACCTGGGTCTAGCGGGAGGGACAGATACGCAGTATTTT. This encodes CAQNLGLAGGTDTQYF.

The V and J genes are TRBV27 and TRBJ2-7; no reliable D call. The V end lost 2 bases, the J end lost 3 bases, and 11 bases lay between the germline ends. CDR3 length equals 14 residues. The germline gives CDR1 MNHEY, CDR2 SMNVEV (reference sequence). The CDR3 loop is CASSLVSGGYEQYF. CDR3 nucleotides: TGTGCCAGCAGTTTAGTTAGTGGTGGCTACGAGCAGTACTTC.

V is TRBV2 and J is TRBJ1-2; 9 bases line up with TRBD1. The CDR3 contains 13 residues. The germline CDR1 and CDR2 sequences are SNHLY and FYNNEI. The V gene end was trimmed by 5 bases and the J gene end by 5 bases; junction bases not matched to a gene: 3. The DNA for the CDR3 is TGTGCCAGCAGTCCCGGGACAGGGTATGGCTACACCTTC. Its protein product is CASSPGTGYGYTF.

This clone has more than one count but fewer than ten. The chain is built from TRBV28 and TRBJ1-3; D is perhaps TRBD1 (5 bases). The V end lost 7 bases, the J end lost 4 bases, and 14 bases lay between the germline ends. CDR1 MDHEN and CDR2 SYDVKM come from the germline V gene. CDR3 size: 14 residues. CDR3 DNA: TGTGCCAGCACCCGCGGGGGATTAGGAAACACCATATATTTT. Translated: CASTRGGLGNTIYF.

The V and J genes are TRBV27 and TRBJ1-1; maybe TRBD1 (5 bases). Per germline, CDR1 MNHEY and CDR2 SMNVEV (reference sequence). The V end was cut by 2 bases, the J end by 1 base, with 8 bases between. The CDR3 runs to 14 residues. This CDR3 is CASSLQGGNTEAFF. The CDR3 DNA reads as TGTGCCAGCAGTTTACAGGGTGGGAACACTGAAGCTTTCTTT.

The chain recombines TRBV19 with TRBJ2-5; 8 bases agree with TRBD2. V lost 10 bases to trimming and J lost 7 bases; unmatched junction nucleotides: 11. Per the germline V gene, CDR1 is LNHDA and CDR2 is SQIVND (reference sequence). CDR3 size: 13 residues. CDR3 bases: TGTGCCACTTCGCAGACTAGCGCCGCGACCCAGTACTTC. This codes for CATSQTSAATQYF.

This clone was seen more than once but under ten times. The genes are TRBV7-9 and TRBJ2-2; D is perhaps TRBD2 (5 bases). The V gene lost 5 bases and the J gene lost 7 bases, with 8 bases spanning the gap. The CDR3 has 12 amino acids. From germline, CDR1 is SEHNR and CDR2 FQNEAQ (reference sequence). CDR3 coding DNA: TGTGCCAGCAGCGCGGGCGGCGGGGAGCTGTTTTTT. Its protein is CASSAGGGELFF. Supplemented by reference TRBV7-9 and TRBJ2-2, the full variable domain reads DTGVSQNPRHKITKRGQNVTFRCDPISEHNRLYWYRQTLGQGPEFLTYFQNEAQLEKSRLLSDRFSAERPKGSFSTLEIQRTEQGDSAMYLCASSAGGGELFFGEGSRLTVL.

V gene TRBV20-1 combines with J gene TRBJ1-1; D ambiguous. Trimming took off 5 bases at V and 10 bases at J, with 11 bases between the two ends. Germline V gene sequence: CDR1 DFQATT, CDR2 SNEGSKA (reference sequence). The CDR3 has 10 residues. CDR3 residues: CSAPGRAAFF. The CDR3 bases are TGCAGTGCTCCCGGGAGGGCAGCTTTCTTT.

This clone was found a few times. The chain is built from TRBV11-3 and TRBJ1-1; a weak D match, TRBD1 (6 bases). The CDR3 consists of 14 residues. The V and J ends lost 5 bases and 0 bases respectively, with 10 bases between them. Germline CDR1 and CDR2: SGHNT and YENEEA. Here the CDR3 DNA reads TGTGCCAGCAGCCAACAGGGCGTGAACACTGAAGCTTTCTTT. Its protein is CASSQQGVNTEAFF.

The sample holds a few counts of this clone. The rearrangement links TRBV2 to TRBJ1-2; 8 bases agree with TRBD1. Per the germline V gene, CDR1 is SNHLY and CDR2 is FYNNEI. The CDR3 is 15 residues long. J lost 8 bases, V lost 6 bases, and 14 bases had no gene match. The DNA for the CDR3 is TGTGCCAGCAGGGGGGCAGGGGGCTATGCTGGCGGCTACACCTTC. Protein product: CASRGAGGYAGGYTF.

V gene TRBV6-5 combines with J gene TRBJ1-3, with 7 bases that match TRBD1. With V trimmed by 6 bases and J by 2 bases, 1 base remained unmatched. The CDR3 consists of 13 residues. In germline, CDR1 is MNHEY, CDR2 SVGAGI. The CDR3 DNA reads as TGTGCCAGCAGGGGGACAGCTGGAAACACCATATATTTT. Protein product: CASRGTAGNTIYF.

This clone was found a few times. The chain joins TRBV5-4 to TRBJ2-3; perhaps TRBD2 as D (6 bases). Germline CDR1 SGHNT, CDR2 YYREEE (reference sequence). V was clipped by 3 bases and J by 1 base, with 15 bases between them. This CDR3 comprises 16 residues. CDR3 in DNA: TGTGCCAGCAGCTCGGGCTGGGGGGAGGGCACAGATACGCAGTATTTT. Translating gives CASSSGWGEGTDTQYF.

The CDR3 nucleotides are TGTGCCAGCAGTGAAGCGCGTGGGACAGGGGGTACAGATACGCAGTATTTT. It specifies CASSEARGTGGTDTQYF. The chain combines TRBV6-1 with TRBJ2-3; 11 nucleotides match TRBD1. This CDR3 has 17 residues. J was trimmed by 3 bases and V by 0 bases; bases with no gene match: 5. Germline CDR1 reads MNHNS; CDR2 reads SASEGT.

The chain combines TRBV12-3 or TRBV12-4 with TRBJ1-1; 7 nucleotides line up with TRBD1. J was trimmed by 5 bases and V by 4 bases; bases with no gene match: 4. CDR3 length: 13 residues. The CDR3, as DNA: TGTGCCAGCAGTTCAGGGGGTCATACTGAAGCTTTCTTT. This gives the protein CASSSGGHTEAFF.

The CDR3 spells CSTSGNEKLFF. Here the CDR3 DNA reads TGCAGTACGTCAGGGAATGAAAAACTGTTTTTT. The chain uses TRBV20-1 and TRBJ1-4; TRBD1 might be the D (5 bases). Deletions cut 8 bases from V and 5 bases from J, with 9 bases between. This CDR3 is 11 amino acids long. CDR1 DFQATT and CDR2 SNEGSKA come from the germline V gene (reference sequence).

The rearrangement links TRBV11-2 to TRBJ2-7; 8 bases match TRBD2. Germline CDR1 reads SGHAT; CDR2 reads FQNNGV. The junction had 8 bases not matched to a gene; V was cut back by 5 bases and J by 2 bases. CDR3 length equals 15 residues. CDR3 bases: TGTGCCAGCAGCAGCGGACTAGCTGAGACCTACGAGCAGTACTTC. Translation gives CASSSGLAETYEQYF. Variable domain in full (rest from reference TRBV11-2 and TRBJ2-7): EAGVAQSPRYKIIEKRQSVAFWCNPISGHATLYWYQQILGQGPKLLIQFQNNGVVDDSQLPKDRFSAERLKGVDSTLKIQPAKLEDSAVYLCASSSGLAETYEQYFGPGTRLTVT.

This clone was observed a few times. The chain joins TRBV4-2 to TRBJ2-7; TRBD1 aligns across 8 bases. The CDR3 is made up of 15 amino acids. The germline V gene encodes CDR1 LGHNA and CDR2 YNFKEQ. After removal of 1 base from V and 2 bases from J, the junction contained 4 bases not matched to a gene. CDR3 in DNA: TGTGCCAGCAGCCAAGCAGGGGGCCAGACCTACGAGCAGTACTTC. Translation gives CASSQAGGQTYEQYF.